This T cell receptor beta chain was sequenced in a study of blood T cell repertoires in COVID-19. CDR1 KGHSH and CDR2 LQKENI come from the germline V gene. Between the trimmed V and J ends, which lost 4 bases and 5 bases, there was a span of 11 bases. The CDR3 runs 13 residues. Assay used: immunoSEQ multiplex PCR; TCRdb lists only in-frame clones, some missing. The data contain under 450,000 clones, about 89% of them singletons. Seattle cases were enrolled at active infection and followed longitudinally. V usage is TRBV18 and J usage is TRBJ1-1, with D perhaps matching TRBD1 (5 bases). The TCR sequence derives from a woman aged 40-49 years with COVID-19, enrolled during active disease. The sample consisted of peripheral blood. DNA of the CDR3: TGTGCCAGCTCACAGGGAGGGGAGACTGAAGCTTTCTTT. Translating gives CASSQGGETEAFF. The complete variable domain, with remaining parts taken from reference TRBV18 and TRBJ1-1, reads NAGVMQNPRHLVRRRGQEARLRCSPMKGHSHVYWYRQLPEEGLKFMVYLQKENIIDESGMPKERFSAEFPKEGPSILRIQQVVRGDSAAYFCASSQGGETEAFFGQGTRLTVV.